This TCR beta chain was sequenced in a study of blood T cell repertoires in COVID-19. As for the study in general: The United States, Italy and Spain supplied acute and convalescent COVID-19 samples. In each case, the material was cDNA or gDNA derived from T cells, B-cell-depleted T cells, or PBMCs.

Per the original methods: Amplifying reference gene primers gave estimates of nucleated cell counts. Repertoires were generated with immunoSEQ multiplex PCR, while TCRdb's copy carries only in-frame clones and drops some. The DNA gave D and trimming, while V, J and clone size come from that table. This sample has approximately 150,000 clones, with over 75% found just once. The sequenced sample consisted of peripheral blood. This clonotype was obtained from a human donor in a cohort sampled during active COVID-19.

The CDR3 DNA is TGTGCCAGCAGTACATCAGGGGTTTTGGAGGAGACCCAGTACTTC. It is translated as CASSTSGVLEETQYF. V and J are TRBV6-5 and TRBJ2-5; TRBD1 is a possible D gene (6 bases). Germline V lookup: CDR1 MNHEY, CDR2 SVGAGI. Between the trimmed V and J ends, which lost 5 bases and 5 bases, there was a span of 18 bases. The CDR3 contains 15 residues.